This TCR beta chain originates from a study of response to subunit inactivated influenza vaccine. With regard to this clonotype: Its cognate antigen is unknown.

Findings and caveats of the study: The authors suggested that every seasonal influenza vaccination recruits few new T cells.

TCRdb analysed the RT-PCR reads with MiXCR anew, one entry per CDR3 protein. The sample yields hundreds of thousands of distinct CDR3 sequences, 13% to 15% seen once. The source material was PBMCs from blood, sampled 14 to 15 days before vaccination. The TCR comes from a man aged 45 to 65 who received an inactivated influenza vaccine.

DNA of the CDR3: TGCAGCGTTACCTCTGGGGCCTACGAGCAGTACTTC. Amino acids: CSVTSGAYEQYF. The rearrangement links TRBV29-1 to TRBJ2-7; D is unclear. Per germline, CDR1 SQVTM and CDR2 ANQGSEA. CDR3 length: 12 amino acids. V lost 5 bases to trimming and J lost 2 bases, with 10 bases between them.